One sample yielded the 25 T cell receptor beta chains listed below, sequenced in a study of T cell clones after liver transplantation. Measured with immunoSEQ multiplex PCR; TCRdb has only the in-frame clones, and not every one. The table lists about 74,000 clones, 80% of them singletons, with less than 0.65% in the top ten. Sequenced here: CD4+ T cells from blood, sampled before liver transplant. The receptors here all came from a human donor who received a liver transplant.

The gene calls are TRBV18 and TRBJ2-7; 7 bases align to TRBD2. From germline, CDR1 is KGHSH and CDR2 LQKENI. This CDR3 is built from 15 residues. Unmatched junction bases numbered 11, after V lost 5 bases and J lost 4 bases. CDR3 sequence: CASSSSGSGGYEQYF. CDR3 DNA sequence: TGTGCCAGCTCATCATCAGGATCGGGGGGATACGAGCAGTACTTC.

This chain links TRBV5-1 with TRBJ1-2; 7 bases are shared with TRBD1. The V and J ends lost 4 bases and 5 bases, in that order; junction bases with no gene match: 8. Per germline, CDR1 SGHRS and CDR2 YFSETQ. The CDR3 covers 14 residues. This CDR3 reads CASSVGTAPYGYTF. The DNA for the CDR3 is TGCGCCAGCAGCGTAGGGACAGCTCCATATGGCTACACCTTC.

The chain carries TRBV9 and TRBJ2-3; D remains unclear. Germline values: CDR1 SGDLS, CDR2 YYNGEE. The V gene lost 0 bases and the J gene lost 4 bases, with 9 bases spanning the gap. The CDR3 has 14 residues. CDR3 in DNA: TGTGCCAGCAGCGTAGCCCCTCCGTCAGATACGCAGTATTTT. Its translation: CASSVAPPSDTQYF.

This chain links TRBV6-1 with TRBJ1-1; D gene ambiguous. Germline V CDR1 and CDR2: MNHNS, SASEGT. With 5 bases removed from V and 6 bases from J, the gap between germline ends came to 10 bases. The CDR3 is 12 amino acids. Here the CDR3 DNA reads TGTGCCAGCAGTCGGACCGCCGCTGAAGCTTTCTTT. It yields the protein CASSRTAAEAFF.

The sample holds a few counts of this clone. The rearrangement joins TRBV15 to TRBJ2-7; a weak D match, TRBD2 (7 bases). Germline V gene sequence: CDR1 LNHNV, CDR2 YYDKDF (reference sequence). Between the trimmed V and J ends, which lost 8 bases and 3 bases, there was a span of 14 bases. The CDR3 has 13 residues. CDR3 sequence (DNA): TGTGCCACCCAGGAGGGGGGGGTCTACGAGCAGTACTTC. This encodes CATQEGGVYEQYF.

This rearrangement joins TRBV5-1 to TRBJ2-7; possibly TRBD2 for D (6 bases). Per germline, CDR1 SGHRS and CDR2 YFSETQ. There are 14 residues in the CDR3. Deletions cut 2 bases from V and 0 bases from J, with 9 bases between. The CDR3 DNA is TGCGCCAGCAGCTTAGGCGGGAACTCCTACGAGCAGTACTTC. Its translation: CASSLGGNSYEQYF.

The chain recombines TRBV19 with TRBJ1-1; 7 nucleotides align to TRBD1. There are 12 residues in the CDR3. Trimming took 5 bases from V and 3 from J; bases not matched to a gene: 0. The germline gives CDR1 LNHDA, CDR2 SQIVND (reference sequence). The CDR3 DNA sequence: TGTGCCAGTAGTGACAGGGACACTGAAGCTTTCTTT. Translating gives CASSDRDTEAFF.

The sample holds a few counts of this clone. At the DNA level, this CDR3 is encoded by other sequences in the same sample as well. This sequence joins TRBV19 and TRBJ1-5, with TRBD1 identical over 7 bases. The CDR3 length is 14 residues. V lost 7 bases, J lost 1 base, and 4 bases stayed unmatched. In germline, CDR1 is LNHDA, CDR2 SQIVND (reference sequence). Here the CDR3 DNA reads TGTGCCAGTAAGAGACAGGGAAGCAATCAGCCCCAGCATTTT. This codes for CASKRQGSNQPQHF.

The chain uses TRBV28 and TRBJ1-5; D gene unclear. The ends were cut back, 8 bases at V and 3 bases at J, with 11 bases in the middle. Per the germline V gene, CDR1 is MDHEN and CDR2 is SYDVKM. The CDR3 loop spans 13 amino acids. CDR3 region: CASLPTFNQPQHF. The CDR3 nucleotides read TGTGCCAGCTTACCCACCTTCAATCAGCCCCAGCATTTT.

CDR3 region: CASSLGTGSGYTF. The CDR3 nucleotides read TGCGCCAGCAGCTTGGGGACAGGGAGCGGCTACACCTTC. This chain connects TRBV5-1 to TRBJ1-2, with 8 bases matching TRBD1. The length of the CDR3 is 13 residues. The V segment lost 0 bases and the J segment 8 bases; nucleotides outside the gene matches: 3. Per germline, CDR1 SGHRS and CDR2 YFSETQ.

The chain uses TRBV11-2 and TRBJ2-5; maybe TRBD1 (6 bases). This CDR3 spans 13 amino acids. CDR1 is SGHAT, CDR2 FQNNGV, per germline. V lost 11 bases, J lost 4 bases, and 17 bases lay in between. The CDR3 DNA follows: TGTGCCGTCTCAAGGGGGTTGGGAGAGACCCAGTACTTC. Its protein is CAVSRGLGETQYF.

This chain uses TRBV28 with TRBJ2-7; 7 nucleotides line up with TRBD2. From germline, CDR1 is MDHEN and CDR2 SYDVKM. The CDR3 has 14 residues. The trim removed 5 bases at V and 2 bases at J, leaving 6 bases unmatched. CDR3 loop: CASSQTSGAYEQYF. The CDR3, as DNA: TGTGCCAGCAGTCAAACCAGCGGGGCCTACGAGCAGTACTTC.

This chain links TRBV5-1 with TRBJ1-4; no firm D call. V was trimmed by 0 bases and J by 12 bases, leaving 15 bases between them. CDR3 size: 14 residues. Per germline, CDR1 SGHRS and CDR2 YFSETQ. The CDR3 protein is CASSLGDHFEELFF. CDR3 bases: TGCGCCAGCAGCTTGGGCGACCATTTCGAAGAACTGTTTTTT. Supplemented by reference TRBV5-1 and TRBJ1-4, the full variable domain reads KAGVTQTPRYLIKTRGQQVTLSCSPISGHRSVSWYQQTPGQGLQFLFEYFSETQRNKGNFPGRFSGRQFSNSRSEMNVSTLELGDSALYLCASSLGDHFEELFFGSGTQLSVL.

The rearrangement joins TRBV4-1 to TRBJ2-1; 9 bases line up with TRBD2. The germline gives CDR1 MGHRA, CDR2 YSYEKL. The CDR3 is 16 amino acids. V lost 0 bases to trimming and J lost 8 bases; unmatched junction nucleotides: 8. The CDR3 reads CASSQETSGTWDEQFF. The DNA of the CDR3 is TGCGCCAGCAGCCAAGAGACTAGCGGCACCTGGGATGAGCAGTTCTTC.

V usage is TRBV14 and J usage is TRBJ2-1; 8 nucleotides line up with TRBD2. The CDR3 contains 15 residues. The germline CDR1 and CDR2 sequences are SGHDN and FVKESK. V lost 1 base, J lost 9 bases, and 8 bases stayed unmatched. The chain's CDR3 is CASSQGTAGGFEQFF. The CDR3 DNA reads as TGTGCCAGCAGCCAAGGAACGGCGGGGGGTTTTGAGCAGTTCTTC.

The V call is TRBV11-3, the J call TRBJ2-1; tentative D call: TRBD2 (5 bases). Germline V gene sequence: CDR1 SGHNT, CDR2 YENEEA. V was trimmed by 1 base and J by 7 bases, leaving 17 bases between them. The CDR3 contains 16 residues. The CDR3 DNA reads as TGTGCCAGCAGCTTAGGGCCTAGAGGGAATGGGAATGAGCAGTTCTTC. Encoded protein: CASSLGPRGNGNEQFF.

The chain uses TRBV19 and TRBJ2-4; the match to TRBD2 covers 8 bases. The CDR3 is 15 amino acids. The V gene end was trimmed by 7 bases and the J gene end by 1 base; junction bases not matched to a gene: 6. Germline V gives CDR1 LNHDA, CDR2 SQIVND (reference sequence). CDR3 in DNA: TGTGCCAGTACCCGGGAGGGTTACGCCAAAAACATTCAGTACTTC. Protein: CASTREGYAKNIQYF.

This clone appeared a few times. The chain links TRBV7-3 to TRBJ2-6, with 10 nucleotides matching TRBD2. Germline loops: CDR1 SGHTA, CDR2 FQGTGA. J was trimmed by 3 bases and V by 2 bases; bases with no gene match: 7. There are 18 residues in the CDR3. The CDR3 protein is CASSLGLAGVGGANVLTF. The CDR3 DNA is TGTGCCAGCAGCTTAGGGCTAGCGGGAGTCGGTGGGGCCAACGTCCTGACTTTC.

The chain carries TRBV30 and TRBJ1-2; the D is unclear. Germline V lookup: CDR1 GTSNPN, CDR2 SVGIG (reference sequence). Deletions cut 2 bases from V and 3 bases from J, with 4 bases between. The CDR3 consists of 11 residues. The CDR3 DNA reads as TGTGCCTGGAGTCGTGACTATGGCTACACCTTC. Residues: CAWSRDYGYTF.

The chain combines TRBV28 with TRBJ1-2, with TRBD1 matching 7 bases. The CDR3 spans 14 residues. V was pared by 3 bases and J by 4 bases, with 5 bases of the junction left unmatched. Per germline, CDR1 MDHEN and CDR2 SYDVKM. CDR3 coding DNA: TGTGCCAGCAGTTTCCCGGGACAGCTCTATGGCTACACCTTC. Its protein is CASSFPGQLYGYTF.

This clone was seen a single time. The chain carries TRBV5-6 and TRBJ2-7; TRBD1 matches at 10 bases. Germline-derived CDR1 and CDR2 are SGHDT and YYEEEE. V gave up 0 bases and J gave up 0 bases; unmatched junction bases: 9. The CDR3 is 18 residues long. Here the CDR3 reads CASSLGWTGGFFSYEQYF. In DNA form, the CDR3 reads TGTGCCAGCAGCTTGGGGTGGACAGGGGGTTTCTTCTCCTACGAGCAGTACTTC.

The chain uses TRBV7-2 and TRBJ1-5, with 7 bases aligning to TRBD1. V gave up 3 bases and J gave up 4 bases; unmatched junction bases: 18. Germline V gene data show CDR1 as SGHTA and CDR2 as FQGNSA. The CDR3 length is 19 residues. DNA for the CDR3: TGTGCCAGCAGCTTCGAGGGGACAGCCTATACCTGGGGAAATCAGCCCCAGCATTTT. Its protein is CASSFEGTAYTWGNQPQHF.

This clone was observed once. The rearrangement links TRBV10-3 to TRBJ2-2; the match to TRBD2 covers 8 bases. Per the germline V gene, CDR1 is ENHRY and CDR2 is SYGVKD. The CDR3 totals 16 residues. The ends lost 7 bases at V and 5 bases at J; junction bases unmatched: 12. The CDR3 protein is CAIMSSGSSRTGELFF. The CDR3 coding sequence is TGTGCCATCATGTCGAGCGGGAGCTCCCGGACCGGGGAGCTGTTTTTT.

The chain uses TRBV2 and TRBJ1-2; D not resolved. In germline, CDR1 is SNHLY, CDR2 FYNNEI. This CDR3 region has 12 residues. Trimming removed 1 base from V and 4 bases from J, with 4 bases in between. The CDR3 coding sequence is TGTGCCAGCAGTGAAGATAGCTATGGCTACACCTTC. This codes for CASSEDSYGYTF. Combining the CDR3 with reference TRBV2 and TRBJ1-2 gives the whole variable domain EPEVTQTPSHQVTQMGQEVILRCVPISNHLYFYWYRQILGQKVEFLVSFYNNEISEKSEIFDDQFSVERPDGSNFTLKIRSTKLEDSAMYFCASSEDSYGYTFGSGTRLTVV.

This rearrangement joins TRBV7-2 to TRBJ1-2; D not certain. This CDR3 spans 14 amino acids. Germline assignment: CDR1 SGHTA and CDR2 FQGNSA. V lost 7 bases to trimming and J lost 8 bases, with 20 bases between them. The DNA for the CDR3 is TGTGCCAGCACCTCAGACCTGCGTACGCGAGGCTACACCTTC. It specifies CASTSDLRTRGYTF.